The 26 T cell receptor beta chains reported below all come from one sample, sequenced in a study of CD8 T cells in ankylosing spondylitis. A single record per CDR3 protein comes from TCRdb applying MiXCR to the 5' RACE reads. Of 150,000 to 200,000 distinct CDR3 sequences listed, over 10% are singletons. Input material: blood, either unsorted or a sorted T cell fraction (not recorded which). These receptors were obtained from a female donor with ankylosing spondylitis or in good health (not recorded which).

This clonotype was counted many times. DNA of the CDR3: TGTGCCATCAGCGGGACTAGCGGGACTTCAGATACGCAGTATTTT. This sequence encodes CAISGTSGTSDTQYF. This sequence joins TRBV10-3 and TRBJ2-3; TRBD2 agrees at 13 bases. The CDR3 consists of 15 residues. Losses at the gene ends were 6 bases for V and 4 bases for J; bases not matched to a gene: 4. Germline CDR1 is ENHRY and CDR2 is SYGVKD.

This clonotype was found many times. The chain joins TRBV15 to TRBJ1-5; D is unresolved. Germline V CDR1 and CDR2: LNHNV, YYDKDF (reference sequence). V gave up 0 bases and J gave up 0 bases, with 6 bases separating them. The CDR3 is made up of 15 amino acids. In nucleotides, the CDR3 is TGTGCCACCAGCAGAGAGGGATATAGCAATCAGCCCCAGCATTTT. This codes for CATSREGYSNQPQHF.

This clonotype was counted at least ten times. The gene calls are TRBV6-5 and TRBJ1-6; possibly TRBD1 for D (6 bases). Trimming left V 3 bases short and J 5 bases short, with 14 bases between. The CDR3 contains 16 residues. Germline V gives CDR1 MNHEY, CDR2 SVGAGI. DNA for the CDR3: TGTGCCAGCAGTTATACCCAACAGGGAAATAATTCACCCCTCCACTTT. Encoded protein: CASSYTQQGNNSPLHF.

This clonotype came up many times. The chain combines TRBV3-1 with TRBJ1-5, with no clear D. Germline CDR1 and CDR2: LGHDT and YNNKEL (reference sequence). Trimming removed 0 bases at V and 4 bases at J, with 10 bases between. The CDR3 is made up of 15 amino acids. CDR3 DNA sequence: TGTGCCAGCAGCCAAGATAGGGCAGAGAATCAGCCCCAGCATTTT. Protein: CASSQDRAENQPQHF.

This clonotype has a count of ten or more. The chain has TRBV6-1 and TRBJ2-1, with unresolved D. Trimming took off 0 bases at V and 7 bases at J, with 7 bases between the two ends. The CDR3 covers 13 residues. Germline CDR1 MNHNS, CDR2 SASEGT. The CDR3: CASSEATGNEQFF. DNA of the CDR3: TGTGCCAGCAGTGAAGCGACTGGAAATGAGCAGTTCTTC.

This clonotype was counted at least ten times. The V call is TRBV9, the J call TRBJ1-3, with D possibly being TRBD1 (5 bases). Trimming cost V 3 bases and J 3 bases, with 13 bases left between them. This CDR3 contains 15 residues. Per the germline V gene, CDR1 is SGDLS and CDR2 is YYNGEE. The CDR3 reads CASSGGEVYGNTIYF. CDR3 nucleotides: TGTGCCAGCAGCGGGGGGGAAGTGTATGGAAACACCATATATTTT.

At least ten counts were recorded for this clonotype. The chain uses TRBV7-2 and TRBJ2-3, with 12 positions matching TRBD2. V shed 5 bases, J shed 2 bases, and the junction held 5 bases outside the gene matches. In germline, CDR1 is SGHTA, CDR2 FQGNSA. The CDR3 runs to 16 residues. The CDR3 spells CASSTLAGGSTDTQYF. The CDR3 region has the DNA TGTGCCAGCAGCACACTAGCGGGAGGTTCCACAGATACGCAGTATTTT.

This chain joins TRBV4-2 and TRBJ2-5; perhaps D is TRBD1 or TRBD2 (5 bases each). The CDR3 has 14 amino acids. Germline CDR1 reads LGHNA; CDR2 reads YNFKEQ. Trimming shortened V by 1 base and J by 3 bases, and 9 bases separated the two germline ends. CDR3 nucleotides: TGTGCCAGCAGCCAAGCTTTGGGGGAAGAGACCCAGTACTTC. Translation gives CASSQALGEETQYF.

At least ten counts were recorded for this clonotype. The J gene is TRBJ2-3, the V gene TRBV5-1; D might be TRBD2 (6 bases). The CDR3 consists of 14 residues. Trimming left V 4 bases short and J 3 bases short, with 12 bases between. Germline lookup yields CDR1 SGHRS and CDR2 YFSETQ. The CDR3 DNA reads as TGCGCCAGCAGCCGGGCGGGACCTACAGATACGCAGTATTTT. As protein: CASSRAGPTDTQYF.

This clonotype was recorded at least ten times. The genes are TRBV27 and TRBJ2-7, with 11 bases matching TRBD2. Germline V lookup: CDR1 MNHEY, CDR2 SMNVEV (reference sequence). The V gene end was trimmed by 8 bases and the J gene end by 3 bases; junction bases not matched to a gene: 6. This CDR3 is 14 amino acids long. In nucleotides, the CDR3 is TGTGCCAGCGGGGAGACTAGCGGGGACTACGAGCAGTACTTC. The encoded protein is CASGETSGDYEQYF.

This clonotype was counted many times. The V and J genes are TRBV7-9 and TRBJ2-2; TRBD2 matches at 9 bases. Germline V lookup: CDR1 SEHNR, CDR2 FQNEAQ (reference sequence). The CDR3 has 15 residues. After removal of 1 base from V and 7 bases from J, the junction contained 4 bases not matched to a gene. As DNA, the CDR3 is TGTGCCAGCAGCTTAGTTAGCGGGAGAGTCGGGGAGCTGTTTTTT. The encoded protein is CASSLVSGRVGELFF.

The genes are TRBV19 and TRBJ2-1; 7 bases align to TRBD1. The J segment lost 6 bases and the V segment lost 5 bases, leaving 7 bases of the junction unmatched. The CDR3 length is 14 residues. CDR1 LNHDA and CDR2 SQIVND come from the germline V gene (reference sequence). The CDR3 protein is CASSQQTGSNEQFF. The DNA of the CDR3 is TGTGCCAGTAGTCAACAGACAGGGTCCAATGAGCAGTTCTTC.

This clonotype was recorded many times. The chain couples TRBV7-9 to TRBJ1-2, with D hard to call. Germline V CDR1 and CDR2: SEHNR, FQNEAQ (reference sequence). Trimming removed 5 bases from V and 4 bases from J, with 17 bases in between. This CDR3 region has 15 residues. CDR3 in amino acids: CASSVATPALYGYTF. The CDR3 region has the DNA TGTGCCAGCAGCGTTGCGACACCGGCCCTCTATGGCTACACCTTC.

The V gene is TRBV12-3 or TRBV12-4, the J gene TRBJ2-6, with TRBD2 matching 11 bases. This CDR3 region has 18 residues. CDR3 nucleotide sequence: TGTACCATCAGTTTTAGCGGGAGGGTGATGTCTGGGGCCAACGTCCTGACTTTC. Translated, it gives CTISFSGRVMSGANVLTF.

The CDR3 reads CASRQEKLFF. The CDR3, as DNA: TGTGCCAGCAGGCAGGAAAAACTGTTTTTT. The chain couples TRBV2 to TRBJ1-4; D remains unclear. Trimming cost V 6 bases and J 8 bases, with 4 bases left between them. Germline lookup yields CDR1 SNHLY and CDR2 FYNNEI. The CDR3 has 10 amino acids.

The table lists this clonotype with many counts. CDR3 sequence: CASSVGPSGPQPQHF. The CDR3 region has the DNA TGTGCCAGCAGCGTAGGACCCAGTGGCCCTCAGCCCCAGCATTTT. V is TRBV9 and J is TRBJ1-5, with D unclear. Trimming pared 0 bases from V and 6 bases from J, leaving 13 bases between. The CDR3 sequence is 15 residues long. CDR1 is SGDLS and CDR2 is YYNGEE in the germline V gene.

This clonotype has a count of ten or more. V usage is TRBV7-2 and J usage is TRBJ2-7, with a weak D call TRBD2 (5 bases). CDR1 is SGHTA and CDR2 is FQGNSA in the germline V gene. CDR3 length equals 14 residues. V was shortened by 1 base and J by 4 bases, with 11 bases between the two germline ends. The CDR3 DNA follows: TGTGCCAGCAGCTTAGGGGGAACTAGTTACGAGCAGTACTTC. Amino acids: CASSLGGTSYEQYF.

This clonotype has at least ten counts. The V gene is TRBV30, the J gene TRBJ2-7, with 11 nucleotides matching TRBD2. J lost 5 bases, V lost 3 bases, and 9 bases had no gene match. Germline CDR1 reads GTSNPN; CDR2 reads SVGIG (reference sequence). The CDR3 length is 15 residues. The CDR3 bases are TGTGCCTGGAGGGACGTAGCGGGAGGGTGGAACGAGCAGTACTTC. Protein: CAWRDVAGGWNEQYF.

This clonotype was seen ten or more times. The chain employs TRBV6-1 and TRBJ1-5; TRBD1 matches at 9 bases. Germline V lookup: CDR1 MNHNS, CDR2 SASEGT. CDR3 length: 14 residues. Losses at the gene ends were 6 bases for V and 4 bases for J; bases not matched to a gene: 4. The CDR3 DNA is TGTGCCAGCAGGGGACAGGGTGGGAATCAGCCCCAGCATTTT. Encoded protein: CASRGQGGNQPQHF.

This clonotype has just a few counts. DNA of the CDR3: TGTGCCAGCTCACCACTCCCCGTGGCAGCATCTAGCACAGATACGCAGTATTTT. It encodes CASSPLPVAASSTDTQYF. The V call is TRBV18, the J call TRBJ2-3; unclear D gene. In germline, CDR1 is KGHSH, CDR2 LQKENI. Trimming shortened V by 1 base and J by 0 bases, and 17 bases separated the two germline ends. The CDR3 loop spans 18 amino acids. The variable domain in full, with the rest retrieved from reference TRBV18 and TRBJ2-3, is NAGVMQNPRHLVRRRGQEARLRCSPMKGHSHVYWYRQLPEEGLKFMVYLQKENIIDESGMPKERFSAEFPKEGPSILRIQQVVRGDSAAYFCASSPLPVAASSTDTQYFGPGTRLTVL.

This clonotype was counted at least ten times. The chain has TRBV29-1 and TRBJ1-2; D gene ambiguous. The germline V gene has CDR1 SQVTM and CDR2 ANQGSEA. V lost 7 bases and J 4 bases, leaving 19 bases between the germline ends. This CDR3 is 14 amino acids long. In DNA, the CDR3 is TGCAGCGCGGGAAGAAGAGAGGGTGGCTATGGCTACACCTTC. It is translated as CSAGRREGGYGYTF.

V is TRBV18 and J is TRBJ2-1; tentative D call: TRBD1 (6 bases). Trimming removed 4 bases from V and 1 base from J, with 14 bases in between. CDR1 and CDR2 (germline): KGHSH, LQKENI. This CDR3 comprises 16 residues. The CDR3 region has the DNA TGTGCCAGCTCACGGGACACCGACCTTTCCTACAATGAGCAGTTCTTC. Translating it yields CASSRDTDLSYNEQFF.

Notes on this clonotype: Since a much larger clone is just one base distant, this may be a read error. This rearrangement joins TRBV20-1 to TRBJ2-2; D remains ambiguous. The V gene lost 1 base and the J gene lost 1 base, with 7 bases spanning the gap. The CDR3 totals 14 residues. Germline CDR1 and CDR2: DFQATT and SNEGSKA (reference sequence). Here the CDR3 reads CSARGFQNTGELFF. The CDR3 DNA reads as TGCAGTGCTAGAGGGTTTCAGAACACCGGGGAGCTGTTTTTT.

The sample holds a few counts of this clonotype. The V gene is TRBV7-9, the J gene TRBJ1-1, with TRBD1 matching 7 bases. The CDR3 spans 13 residues. Germline CDR1 is SEHNR and CDR2 is FQNEAQ (reference sequence). V shed 8 bases and J 1 base; nucleotides not matched to a gene: 4. DNA of the CDR3: TGTGCCAGCGAGGGACAGACGAACACTGAAGCTTTCTTT. Residues: CASEGQTNTEAFF. The variable domain in full, with the rest retrieved from reference TRBV7-9 and TRBJ1-1, is DTGVSQNPRHKITKRGQNVTFRCDPISEHNRLYWYRQTLGQGPEFLTYFQNEAQLEKSRLLSDRFSAERPKGSFSTLEIQRTEQGDSAMYLCASEGQTNTEAFFGQGTRLTVV.

This clonotype has at least ten counts. The V and J genes are TRBV4-1 and TRBJ2-7, with a tentative D call TRBD2 (5 bases). V lost 1 base and J 6 bases, leaving 22 bases between the germline ends. Germline V CDR1 and CDR2: MGHRA, YSYEKL. This CDR3 is built from 17 residues. The CDR3 region is CASSQVGWEYPDLEQYF. Written as DNA, the CDR3 is TGCGCCAGCAGCCAAGTTGGGTGGGAGTACCCCGACCTCGAGCAGTACTTC.

A few counts support this clonotype. The gene calls are TRBV29-1 and TRBJ2-3; 7 bases fit TRBD1. There are 14 residues in the CDR3. Germline CDR1 and CDR2: SQVTM and ANQGSEA. The V gene end was trimmed by 2 bases and the J gene end by 2 bases; junction bases not matched to a gene: 4. CDR3 nucleotides: TGCAGCGTTGAAAAACAGGGGCCCACAGATACGCAGTATTTT. Its protein product is CSVEKQGPTDTQYF.